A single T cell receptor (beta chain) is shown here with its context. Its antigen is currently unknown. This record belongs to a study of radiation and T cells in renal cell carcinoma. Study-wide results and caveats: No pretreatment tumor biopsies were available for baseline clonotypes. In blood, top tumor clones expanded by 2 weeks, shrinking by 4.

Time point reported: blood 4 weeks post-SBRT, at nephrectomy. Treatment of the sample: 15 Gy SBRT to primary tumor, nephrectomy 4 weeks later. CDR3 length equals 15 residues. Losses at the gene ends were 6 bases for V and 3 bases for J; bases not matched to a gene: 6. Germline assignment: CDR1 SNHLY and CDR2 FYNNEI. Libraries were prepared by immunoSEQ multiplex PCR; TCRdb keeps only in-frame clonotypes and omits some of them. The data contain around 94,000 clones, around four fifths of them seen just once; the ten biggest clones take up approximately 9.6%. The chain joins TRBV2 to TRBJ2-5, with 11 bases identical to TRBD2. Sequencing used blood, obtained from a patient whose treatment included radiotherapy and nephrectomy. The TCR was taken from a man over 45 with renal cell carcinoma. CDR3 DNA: TGTGCCAGCAGATCATCGGGACTAGCGGAAGAGACCCAGTACTTC. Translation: CASRSSGLAEETQYF. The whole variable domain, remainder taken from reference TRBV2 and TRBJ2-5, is EPEVTQTPSHQVTQMGQEVILRCVPISNHLYFYWYRQILGQKVEFLVSFYNNEISEKSEIFDDQFSVERPDGSNFTLKIRSTKLEDSAMYFCASRSSGLAEETQYFGPGTRLLVL.